A selection of T cell receptor beta chains follows, all from one sample in a study of blood T cell repertoires in COVID-19. Only in-frame clones appear in the TCRdb table, and some are missing; sequencing was by immunoSEQ multiplex PCR. Among approximately 140,000 clones, 70% to 90% were seen once, and the ten largest hold about 8%. Material for sequencing was peripheral blood. The receptors originated from a woman in her fifties or sixties with COVID-19, enrolled during active disease. Each CDR3 is given with its conserved first and last residue. D genes are given only for firm matches. The size entry is marked missing in some rows and otherwise reads once, few, many or a size class.

TRBD2 TRBJ2-3 - 16 TRBV4-3 CASSQDASGMPDTQYF TGCGCCAGCAGCCAAGATGCTAGCGGGATGCCAGATACGCAGTATTTT
TRBD1 TRBJ2-7 - 17 TRBV5-6 CASSSHRQGGGWYEQYF TGTGCCAGCAGCTCCCATAGACAGGGGGGAGGATGGTACGAGCAGTACTTC
- TRBJ2-3 - 12 TRBV6-2/TRBV6-3 CASSGSTDTQYF TGTGCCAGCAGCGGCAGCACAGATACGCAGTATTTT
- TRBJ1-1 - 15 TRBV3-1/TRBV3-2 CASSQGRHRNTEAFF TGTGCCAGCAGCCAAGGAAGACACCGTAACACTGAAGCTTTCTTT
- TRBJ1-2 - 14 TRBV24-1 CATSDPAGAEGYTF TGTGCCACCAGTGACCCTGCAGGGGCGGAAGGCTACACCTTC
- TRBJ1-2 once 13 TRBV7-9 CASSDDSLSGYTF TGTGCCAGCAGTGATGACAGCCTCTCTGGCTACACCTTC
- TRBJ1-1 - 15 TRBV10-2 CASSYREIMNTEAFF TGCGCCAGCAGTTACAGGGAGATTATGAACACTGAAGCTTTCTTT
- TRBJ1-3 - 14 TRBV29-1 CSVLGDTGGNTIYF TGCAGCGTTCTAGGGGATACCGGTGGAAACACCATATATTTT
TRBD2 TRBJ2-3 once 16 TRBV25-1 CASSETGGGTTDTQYF TGTGCCAGCAGTGAAACCGGCGGGGGAACCACAGATACGCAGTATTTT
TRBD1 TRBJ1-3 - 17 TRBV19 CASSALNRGWAGNTIYF TGTGCCAGTAGTGCTCTCAACAGGGGTTGGGCTGGAAACACCATATATTTT
- TRBJ1-2 - 14 TRBV5-1 CASSFDRRFGGYTF TGCGCCAGCAGCTTTGACAGGAGATTTGGAGGCTACACCTTC
- TRBJ2-2 - 16 TRBV9 CASSVAEGRNTGELFF TGTGCCAGCAGCGTAGCCGAGGGAAGGAACACCGGGGAGCTGTTTTTT
- TRBJ2-2 - 14 TRBV7-3 CASSQAKNTGELFF TGTGCCAGCAGCCAAGCAAAGAACACCGGGGAGCTGTTTTTT
TRBD2 TRBJ2-3 - 14 TRBV6-5 CAILSGGATDTQYF TGTGCCATCCTTAGCGGGGGGGCAACAGATACGCAGTATTTT
- TRBJ1-1 - 13 TRBV6-5 CASSYGRDTEAFF TGTGCCAGCAGTTACGGGCGGGACACTGAAGCTTTCTTT
- TRBJ1-1 - 14 TRBV4-2 CASSQGQINTEAFF TGTGCCAGCAGCCAAGGGCAGATTAACACTGAAGCTTTCTTT
TRBD1 TRBJ1-1 - 16 TRBV24-1 CATSGAGGNMGTEAFF TGTGCCACCAGTGGCGCAGGGGGTAATATGGGGACTGAAGCTTTCTTT
TRBD1 TRBJ2-3 - 16 TRBV5-1 CASSLAGQGSPDTQYF TGCGCCAGCAGCTTGGCTGGACAGGGGTCCCCAGATACGCAGTATTTT
- TRBJ2-3 once 15 TRBV7-7 CASSLAGYGTDTQYF TGTGCTAGCAGCTTAGCCGGGTACGGCACAGATACGCAGTATTTT
TRBD1 TRBJ1-5 once 14 TRBV7-2 CASSSGQGDQPQHF TGTGCCAGCAGCTCGGGACAGGGGGATCAGCCCCAGCATTTT
- TRBJ1-2 - 16 TRBV5-1 CASSLVWTVDPFGYTF TGCGCCAGCAGCTTGGTCTGGACAGTAGATCCTTTTGGCTACACCTTC
TRBD1 TRBJ1-2 - 19 TRBV27 CASSLKAEGQGLRNYGYTF TGTGCCAGCAGTTTAAAGGCGGAGGGACAGGGGCTTCGTAACTATGGCTACACCTTC
- TRBJ2-3 once 11 TRBV12-3/TRBV12-4 CASSSHDTQYF TGTGCCAGCAGTTCACACGATACGCAGTATTTT
- TRBJ1-1 - 13 TRBV13 CASSLYEVPEAFF TGTGCCAGCAGCTTATATGAGGTTCCTGAAGCTTTCTTT
TRBD2 TRBJ2-5 - 14 TRBV28 CASSPTSGQETQYF TGTGCCAGCAGTCCTACTAGCGGGCAAGAGACCCAGTACTTC
- TRBJ2-3 once 14 TRBV20-1 CSASAGNFPDTQYF TGCAGTGCTAGTGCGGGTAACTTCCCAGATACGCAGTATTTT
TRBD2 TRBJ2-7 - 14 TRBV6-5 CASSGLAGSYEQYF TGTGCCAGCAGCGGACTAGCGGGGTCCTACGAGCAGTACTTC
- TRBJ1-2 - 15 TRBV7-9 CASSLSGKLNYGYTF TGTGCCAGCAGCTTGTCAGGGAAACTTAACTATGGCTACACCTTC
TRBD1 TRBJ2-2 - 17 TRBV7-2 CASSLEGTGSNTGELFF TGTGCCAGCAGCTTAGAGGGGACAGGGTCGAACACCGGGGAGCTGTTTTTT
TRBD2 TRBJ2-3 - 16 TRBV19 CASSTAGGDSTDTQYF TGTGCCAGTAGCACAGCGGGGGGAGATAGCACAGATACGCAGTATTTT
- TRBJ2-5 - 13 TRBV10-3 CATAAGLLETQYF TGTGCCACCGCTGCGGGACTTTTAGAGACCCAGTACTTC
TRBD2 TRBJ2-1 - 15 TRBV10-3 CAISESSGEMGEQFF TGTGCCATCAGTGAGTCTAGCGGGGAAATGGGTGAGCAGTTCTTC
TRBD1 TRBJ2-7 - 16 TRBV25-1 CASSEFIGQGFHEQYF TGTGCCAGCAGTGAATTTATCGGACAGGGGTTCCACGAGCAGTACTTC
- TRBJ2-5 - 15 TRBV5-4 CASSLGGGEQETQYF TGTGCCAGCAGCTTGGGTGGAGGGGAGCAAGAGACCCAGTACTTC
TRBD1 TRBJ2-3 - 16 TRBV7-8 CASSPYRTGATDTQYF TGTGCCAGCAGCCCCTATCGGACAGGGGCTACAGATACGCAGTATTTT
TRBD2 TRBJ2-7 - 15 TRBV4-3 CASSQVASGAYEQYF TGCGCCAGCAGCCAAGTGGCTAGCGGGGCCTACGAGCAGTACTTC
TRBD2 TRBJ2-1 - 13 TRBV18 CASSLSGGDEQFF TGTGCCAGCTCACTGAGCGGGGGCGATGAGCAGTTCTTC
TRBD1 TRBJ1-5 - 13 TRBV19 CASNMDRNQPQHF TGTGCCAGTAACATGGACAGGAATCAGCCCCAGCATTTT
- TRBJ2-1 - 11 TRBV12-3/TRBV12-4 CASRTGMGQFF TGTGCCAGCAGAACAGGGATGGGGCAGTTCTTC
- TRBJ1-2 once 13 TRBV9 CASSVGEAYGYTF TGTGCCAGCAGCGTAGGAGAGGCTTATGGCTACACCTTC
- TRBJ1-5 few 15 TRBV30 CAWSVSLGRHQPQHF TGTGCCTGGAGTGTAAGTCTGGGGAGACATCAGCCCCAGCATTTT
- TRBJ1-3 - 14 TRBV7-8 CASSKTGSGNTIYF TGTGCCAGCAGTAAGACGGGTTCTGGAAACACCATATATTTT
TRBD1 TRBJ2-5 - 14 TRBV15 CATSRGQVKETQYF TGTGCCACCAGCAGGGGACAGGTCAAAGAGACCCAGTACTTC
- TRBJ1-6 - 15 TRBV19 CASSPQGNFDSPLHF TGTGCCAGTAGTCCCCAGGGAAATTTTGATTCACCCCTCCACTTT
- TRBJ2-1 - 13 TRBV27 CASSYSLDNEQFF TGTGCCAGCAGTTACTCATTGGACAATGAGCAGTTCTTC
- TRBJ1-2 - 14 TRBV5-1 CASSLEGTGSIPDF TGCGCCAGCAGCTTAGAGGGGACTGGAAGTATTCCTGACTTC
- TRBJ1-2 - 16 TRBV19 CASRLVKELPNYGYTF TGTGCCAGTAGGCTCGTAAAGGAGCTACCGAACTATGGCTACACCTTC
- TRBJ1-5 - 14 TRBV12-1 CASIQTGVHQPQHF TGTGCCAGCATCCAGACAGGGGTTCATCAGCCCCAGCATTTT
- TRBJ1-2 - 14 TRBV19 CASSISGTFYGYTF TGTGCCAGTAGTATCTCGGGGACTTTCTATGGCTACACCTTC
TRBD1 TRBJ1-2 - 13 TRBV30 CAWSEMTGYGYTF TGTGCCTGGAGCGAAATGACAGGGTATGGCTACACCTTC
TRBD1 TRBJ1-2 - 14 TRBV27 CASSFMGQVDGYTF TGTGCCAGCAGTTTCATGGGACAGGTGGATGGCTACACCTTC
TRBD1 TRBJ1-1 - 15 TRBV3-1/TRBV3-2 CASSRPGQGYTEAFF TGTGCCAGCAGCCGGCCGGGACAGGGTTACACTGAAGCTTTCTTT
TRBD1 TRBJ1-5 - 20 TRBV19 CASSSHMGTGGYYSNQPQHF TGTGCCAGTAGTAGTCACATGGGGACAGGGGGATATTATAGCAATCAGCCCCAGCATTTT
- TRBJ1-1 - 14 TRBV5-4 CASSLPGRNTEAFF TGTGCCAGCAGCTTGCCTGGGCGGAACACTGAAGCTTTCTTT
- TRBJ2-7 once 13 TRBV5-6 CASSLGQNYEQYF TGTGCCAGCAGCTTGGGGCAGAACTACGAGCAGTACTTC
TRBD2 TRBJ2-3 - 16 TRBV9 CASSLGTSATTDTQYF TGTGCCAGCAGCTTGGGGACTAGCGCGACCACAGATACGCAGTATTTT
TRBD1 TRBJ1-2 - 18 TRBV5-4 CASSYVKTQGATGYGYTF TGTGCCAGCAGCTACGTCAAAACACAGGGGGCGACCGGCTATGGCTACACCTTC
- TRBJ1-2 - 14 TRBV5-1 CASGMTEANYGYTF TGCGCCAGCGGAATGACAGAGGCTAACTATGGCTACACCTTC
- TRBJ1-2 once 13 TRBV12-3/TRBV12-4 CASTLRGLGGYTF TGTGCCAGCACTTTAAGGGGGTTAGGAGGCTACACCTTC